The 8 T cell receptor beta chains presented below share a single source sample, sequenced in a study of T cell repertoires in cytomegalovirus infection. One entry per CDR3 protein, called by TCRdb with MiXCR from the reads. The table shows hundreds of thousands of distinct CDR3 sequences, with less than 40% occurring only once. Sequences were obtained from PBMCs. Source of these receptors: a human donor in good health (CMV status not recorded). Some clones in this sample may be carry-over from other donors' samples.

This clonotype came up a few times. CDR3 nucleotides: TGTGCCAGCAGTTTATATCTATCGGGGGTTGCCAGGTCCGAAGCTTTCTTT. This translates into CASSLYLSGVARSEAFF. The chain uses TRBV27 and TRBJ1-1, with D possibly matching TRBD1 (5 bases). V dropped 1 base and J dropped 8 bases, with 23 bases sitting between them. The germline gives CDR1 MNHEY, CDR2 SMNVEV (reference sequence). This CDR3 is 17 amino acids long.

The chain couples TRBV9 to TRBJ2-3; 13 positions agree with TRBD2. Germline V gene lookup returns CDR1 SGDLS and CDR2 YYNGEE. This CDR3 has 17 amino acids. V dropped 0 bases and J dropped 6; count of bases not matched to a gene: 7. The CDR3 sequence: CASSVAGLAGALDTQYF. In DNA, the CDR3 is TGTGCCAGCAGCGTAGCTGGACTAGCGGGGGCCTTGGATACGCAGTATTTT.

The J gene is TRBJ2-6, the V gene TRBV6-1; D ambiguous. CDR3 length: 16 amino acids. V lost 3 bases and J 2 bases, leaving 11 bases between the germline ends. In germline, CDR1 is MNHNS, CDR2 SASEGT. DNA for the CDR3: TGTGCCAGCAGTGATTGGTTGGCCGCTGGGGCCAACGTCCTGACTTTC. The encoded protein is CASSDWLAAGANVLTF.

This clonotype was found many times. The chain is built from TRBV7-2 and TRBJ2-7, with TRBD2 matching over 7 bases. Germline V gene data show CDR1 as SGHTA and CDR2 as FQGNSA. This CDR3 comprises 13 residues. V shed 5 bases, J shed 3 bases, and the junction held 4 bases outside the gene matches. CDR3 in amino acids: CASSTWTSYEQYF. CDR3 in DNA: TGTGCCAGCAGCACCTGGACTAGCTACGAGCAGTACTTC.

This chain uses TRBV27 with TRBJ1-2; 8 bases are a match to TRBD1. Germline CDR1 is MNHEY and CDR2 is SMNVEV (reference sequence). V was clipped by 5 bases and J by 4 bases; unmatched bases: 9. The CDR3 totals 15 residues. The DNA of the CDR3 is TGTGCCAGCAGTGAAACAGGGGGTCGAATCTATGGCTACACCTTC. This gives the protein CASSETGGRIYGYTF.

This clonotype was observed a single time. The genes are TRBV7-8 and TRBJ2-1; D is perhaps TRBD1 (6 bases). Trimming removed 6 bases from V and 7 bases from J, with 16 bases in between. The CDR3 loop spans 14 amino acids. The germline CDR1 and CDR2 sequences are SGHVS and FQNEAQ. The CDR3 protein is CASRTYRDINEQFF. The CDR3 nucleotides read TGTGCCAGCAGAACCTACAGGGATATTAATGAGCAGTTCTTC. The whole variable domain, filled in from reference TRBV7-8 and TRBJ2-1, reads GAGVSQSPRYKVAKRGQDVALRCDPISGHVSLFWYQQALGQGPEFLTYFQNEAQLDKSGLPSDRFFAERPEGSVSTLKIQRTQQEDSAVYLCASRTYRDINEQFFGPGTRLTVL.

V is TRBV11-2 and J is TRBJ1-1, with 8 bases matching TRBD1. The CDR3 has 16 residues. The ends lost 2 bases at V and 5 bases at J; junction bases unmatched: 10. Germline V gene lookup returns CDR1 SGHAT and CDR2 FQNNGV. CDR3 amino acids: CASSLFRDRRGTEAFF. CDR3 DNA: TGTGCCAGCAGCTTATTCCGGGACAGGCGGGGAACTGAAGCTTTCTTT.

The chain links TRBV11-2 to TRBJ2-4; TRBD1 is a possible D gene (6 bases). The CDR3 is made up of 14 amino acids. CDR1 and CDR2 (germline): SGHAT, FQNNGV. The germline V and J ends were trimmed by 4 bases and 4 bases, with 11 bases remaining between them. The CDR3 loop is CASSSGTQKNIQYF. The CDR3 DNA is TGTGCCAGCAGCTCCGGGACACAGAAAAACATTCAGTACTTC.